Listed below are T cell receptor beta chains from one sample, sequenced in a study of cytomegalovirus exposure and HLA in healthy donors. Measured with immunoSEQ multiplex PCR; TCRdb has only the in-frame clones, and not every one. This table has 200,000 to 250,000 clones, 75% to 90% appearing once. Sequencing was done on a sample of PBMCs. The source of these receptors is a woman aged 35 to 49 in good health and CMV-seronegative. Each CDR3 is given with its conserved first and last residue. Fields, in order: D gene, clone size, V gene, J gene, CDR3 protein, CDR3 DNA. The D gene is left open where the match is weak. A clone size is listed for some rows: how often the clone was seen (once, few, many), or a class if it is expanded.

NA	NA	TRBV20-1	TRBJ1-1	CSARRTGFAFF	TGCAGTGCTAGGAGAACGGGTTTTGCTTTCTTT
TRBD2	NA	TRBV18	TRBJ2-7	CASSEREGYEQYF	TGTGCCAGCTCGGAGCGGGAGGGCTACGAGCAGTACTTC
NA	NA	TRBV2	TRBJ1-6	CASSWPGASPLHF	TGTGCCAGCTCCTGGCCAGGTGCTTCACCCCTCCACTTT
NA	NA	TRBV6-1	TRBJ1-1	CASSPRRETEAFF	TGTGCCAGCAGCCCACGACGGGAAACTGAAGCTTTCTTT
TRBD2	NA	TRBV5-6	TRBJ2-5	CASSLRLAGGPQYF	TGTGCCAGCAGCTTGAGACTAGCGGGAGGGCCTCAGTACTTC
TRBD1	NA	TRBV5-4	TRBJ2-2	CASSRGRLTGELFF	TGTGCCAGCAGCAGGGGGCGGTTAACCGGGGAGCTGTTTTTT
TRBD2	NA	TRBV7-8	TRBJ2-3	CASSQRTSGDTDTQYF	TGTGCCAGCAGCCAACGGACTAGCGGGGACACAGATACGCAGTATTTT
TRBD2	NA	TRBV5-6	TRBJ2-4	CASSLTRGGGLGNIQYF	TGTGCCAGCAGCTTGACGCGAGGGGGGGGACTAGGAAACATTCAGTACTTC
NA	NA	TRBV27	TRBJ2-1	CAVKGYWSYFSSYNEQFF	TGTGCCGTAAAGGGGTATTGGTCATATTTTAGCTCCTACAATGAGCAGTTCTTC
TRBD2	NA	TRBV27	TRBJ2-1	CASSLIAGLHNEQFF	TGTGCCAGCAGTTTAATAGCGGGGCTCCACAATGAGCAGTTCTTC
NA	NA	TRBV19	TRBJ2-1	CASSDTGYNEQFF	TGTGCCAGTAGTGATACAGGATACAATGAGCAGTTCTTC
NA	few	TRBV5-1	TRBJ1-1	CASSLRTNMNTEAFF	TGCGCCAGCAGCCTACGGACAAACATGAACACTGAAGCTTTCTTT
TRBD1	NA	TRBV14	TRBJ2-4	CASSGTGGSKAKNIQYF	TGTGCCAGCTCCGGGACAGGGGGCTCTAAGGCCAAAAACATTCAGTACTTC
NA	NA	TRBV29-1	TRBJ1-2	CSVPGSGGGYTF	TGCAGCGTTCCAGGGTCGGGGGGGGGCTACACCTTC
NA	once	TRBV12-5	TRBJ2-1	CASGPGLSIGDEQFF	TGTGCTAGTGGGCCGGGACTTAGCATAGGCGATGAGCAGTTCTTC
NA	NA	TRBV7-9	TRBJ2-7	CASSTSAREQYF	TGTGCCAGCAGCACTTCCGCGAGAGAGCAGTACTTC
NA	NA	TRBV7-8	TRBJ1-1	CASSRGTEAFF	TGTGCCAGCAGCCGGGGAACTGAAGCTTTCTTT
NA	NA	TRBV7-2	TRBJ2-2	CASSLVRGLAGELFF	TGTGCCAGCAGCTTAGTGAGGGGACTCGCCGGGGAGCTGTTTTTT
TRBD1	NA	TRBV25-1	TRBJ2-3	CASSGLQGARTDTQYF	TGTGCCAGCAGTGGACTACAGGGGGCACGCACAGATACGCAGTATTTT
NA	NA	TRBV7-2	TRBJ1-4	CASSLMASNEKLFF	TGTGCCAGCAGCTTAATGGCTTCGAATGAAAAACTGTTTTTT
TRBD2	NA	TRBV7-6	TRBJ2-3	CASSLERGQYTQYF	TGTGCCAGCAGCTTGGAGCGGGGTCAATATACGCAGTATTTT
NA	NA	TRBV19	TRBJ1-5	CASGGYQPQHF	TGTGCCAGTGGGGGGTATCAGCCCCAGCATTTT
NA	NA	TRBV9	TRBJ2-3	CASSLMGLPTDTQYF	TGTGCCAGCAGTTTGATGGGACTGCCCACAGATACGCAGTATTTT
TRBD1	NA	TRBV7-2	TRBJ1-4	CASSLATGPIEKLFF	TGTGCCAGCAGCTTAGCGACAGGGCCCATAGAAAAACTGTTTTTT
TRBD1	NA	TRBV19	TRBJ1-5	CASSIEFRGRTPQHF	TGTGCCAGTAGTATAGAGTTCAGGGGGCGGACGCCCCAGCATTTT
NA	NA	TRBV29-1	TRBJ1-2	CSVVSYGYTF	TGCAGCGTTGTCAGCTATGGCTACACCTTC
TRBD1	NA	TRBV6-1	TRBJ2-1	CASSGSGQVYNEQFF	TGTGCCAGCAGCGGATCGGGACAGGTTTACAATGAGCAGTTCTTC
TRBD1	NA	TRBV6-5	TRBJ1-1	CASSFTQGASTEAFF	TGTGCCAGCAGCTTCACGCAGGGGGCGAGCACTGAAGCTTTCTTT
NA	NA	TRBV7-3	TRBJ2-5	CASTQGGGPQETQYF	TGTGCCAGCACCCAGGGGGGCGGACCTCAAGAGACCCAGTACTTC
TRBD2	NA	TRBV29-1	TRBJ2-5	CSVGLPGGQETQYF	TGCAGCGTTGGACTGCCGGGAGGCCAAGAGACCCAGTACTTC
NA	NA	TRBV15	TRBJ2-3	CATSRPGEGGEDTQYF	TGTGCCACCAGCAGGCCAGGGGAGGGTGGGGAAGATACGCAGTATTTT
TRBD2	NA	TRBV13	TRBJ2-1	CASSSGLAGAGYNEQFF	TGTGCCAGCAGCTCCGGTCTAGCGGGCGCGGGGTACAATGAGCAGTTCTTC
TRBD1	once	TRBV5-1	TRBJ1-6	CASSRRQGNSPLHF	TGCGCCAGCAGCAGGCGACAGGGAAATTCACCCCTCCACTTT
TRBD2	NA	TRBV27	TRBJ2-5	CASSLSMGTSGSHQETQYF	TGTGCCAGCAGTCTTTCGATGGGGACTAGCGGGAGCCACCAAGAGACCCAGTACTTC
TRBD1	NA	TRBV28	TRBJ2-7	CASSSRGQKNYEQYF	TGTGCCAGCAGTTCGAGGGGACAGAAAAACTACGAGCAGTACTTC
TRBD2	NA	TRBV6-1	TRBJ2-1	CASSAYAGLAGGLYEQFF	TGTGCCAGCAGTGCATACGCTGGACTAGCGGGAGGTCTGTATGAGCAGTTCTTC
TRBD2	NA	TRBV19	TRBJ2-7	CASRLSGKGYEQYF	TGTGCCAGTAGGCTTAGCGGGAAGGGCTACGAGCAGTACTTC
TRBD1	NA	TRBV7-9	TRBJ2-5	CASSLGTVQETQYF	TGTGCCAGCAGCTTGGGGACAGTTCAAGAGACCCAGTACTTC
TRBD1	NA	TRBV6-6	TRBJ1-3	CAIQADRYSGNTIYF	TGTGCCATCCAAGCGGACAGGTATTCTGGAAACACCATATATTTT
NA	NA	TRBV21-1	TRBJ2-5	CASSSPSGSGPETQYF	TGTGCCAGCAGCAGCCCTAGCGGGAGTGGGCCGGAGACCCAGTACTTC